This T cell receptor beta chain came from a study of cytomegalovirus exposure and HLA in healthy donors. About the study: Prior work identified some 120 million unique TCR beta sequences in some 200 million T cells.

13 Jbeta primers and 60 Vbeta primers were used for the PCR. Only in-frame clones appear in the TCRdb table, and some are missing; sequencing was by immunoSEQ multiplex PCR. The table records over 150,000 clones, roughly 81% of them present only once. This clone was detected a few times. Antigen specificity is unknown. A read error may produce the germline difference seen at one junction end. Germline CDR1 reads SGDLS; CDR2 reads YYNGEE. The CDR3 consists of 15 residues. Whole-study results and caveats: A highly shared variant cluster was judged a likely technical artifact. There were a few CMV-associated chains whose specificity for CMV antigens was confirmed in vitro.

Donors were nominally healthy when sampled, though unrecorded immune exposures were likely. This rearrangement joins TRBV9 to TRBJ2-2, with D maybe TRBD1 (6 bases). Sequencing used PBMCs. The TCR comes from a woman aged 45-65 years in good health and CMV-seronegative. CDR3: CASSVAQGNIGELFF. The DNA of the CDR3 is TGTGCCAGCAGCGTAGCACAGGGCAACATCGGGGAGCTGTTTTTT.